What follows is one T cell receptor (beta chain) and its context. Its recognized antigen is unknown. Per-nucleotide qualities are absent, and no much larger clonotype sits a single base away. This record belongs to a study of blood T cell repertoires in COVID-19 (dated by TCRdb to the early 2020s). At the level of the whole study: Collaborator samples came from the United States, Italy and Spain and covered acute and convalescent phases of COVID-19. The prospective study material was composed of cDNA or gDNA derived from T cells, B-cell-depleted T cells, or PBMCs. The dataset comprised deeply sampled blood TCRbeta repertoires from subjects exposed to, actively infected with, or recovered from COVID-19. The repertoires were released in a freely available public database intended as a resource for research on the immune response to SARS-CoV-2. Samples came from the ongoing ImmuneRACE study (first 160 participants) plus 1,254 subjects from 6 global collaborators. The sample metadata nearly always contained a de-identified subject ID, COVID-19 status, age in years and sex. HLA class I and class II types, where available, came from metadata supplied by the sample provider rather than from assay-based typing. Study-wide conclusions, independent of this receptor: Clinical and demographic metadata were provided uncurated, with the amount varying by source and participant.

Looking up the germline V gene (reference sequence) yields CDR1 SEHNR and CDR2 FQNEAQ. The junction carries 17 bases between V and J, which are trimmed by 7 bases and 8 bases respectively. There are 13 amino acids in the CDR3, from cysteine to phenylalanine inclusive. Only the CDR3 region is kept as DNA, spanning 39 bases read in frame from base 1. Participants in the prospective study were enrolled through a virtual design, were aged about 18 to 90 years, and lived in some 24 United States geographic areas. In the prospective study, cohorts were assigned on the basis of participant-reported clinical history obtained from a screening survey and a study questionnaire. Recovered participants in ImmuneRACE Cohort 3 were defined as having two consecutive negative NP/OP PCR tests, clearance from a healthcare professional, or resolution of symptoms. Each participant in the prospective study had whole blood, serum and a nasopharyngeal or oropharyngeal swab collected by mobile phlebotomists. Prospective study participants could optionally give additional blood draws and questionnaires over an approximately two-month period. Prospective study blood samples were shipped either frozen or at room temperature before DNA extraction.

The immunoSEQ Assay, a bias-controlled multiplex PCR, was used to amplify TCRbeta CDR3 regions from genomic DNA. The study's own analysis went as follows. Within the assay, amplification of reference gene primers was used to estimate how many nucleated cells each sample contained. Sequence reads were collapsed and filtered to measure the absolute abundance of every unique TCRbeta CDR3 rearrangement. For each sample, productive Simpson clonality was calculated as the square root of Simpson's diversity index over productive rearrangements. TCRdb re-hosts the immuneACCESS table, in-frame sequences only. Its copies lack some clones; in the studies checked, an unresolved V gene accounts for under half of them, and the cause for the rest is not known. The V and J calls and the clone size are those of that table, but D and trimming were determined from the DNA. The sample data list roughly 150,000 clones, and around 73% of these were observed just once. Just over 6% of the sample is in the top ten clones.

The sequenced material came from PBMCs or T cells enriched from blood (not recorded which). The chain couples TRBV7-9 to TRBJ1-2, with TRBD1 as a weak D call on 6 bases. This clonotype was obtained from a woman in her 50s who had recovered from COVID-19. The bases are TGTGCCAGCACAACAACAGGGACCAACGGCTACACCTTC. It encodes CASTTTGTNGYTF.